The 30 T cell receptor beta chains below all came from one sample that was sequenced in a study of cytomegalovirus exposure and HLA in healthy donors. The primer mix had 60 Vbeta and 13 Jbeta primers. Sequencing was performed with immunoSEQ multiplex PCR; in TCRdb, only in-frame clones are kept and a portion is missing. The data show more than 200,000 clones, around 79% seen once. The sample comprised PBMCs. Receptor source: a girl aged 2 to 10 in good health and CMV-seronegative.

This clone was observed a single time. V and J are TRBV5-4 and TRBJ1-2; D possibly corresponds to TRBD1 (5 bases). The CDR3 consists of 15 residues. Germline V CDR1 and CDR2: SGHNT, YYREEE (reference sequence). V lost 2 bases and J 3 bases, leaving 14 bases between the germline ends. Here the CDR3 reads CASSFGGTEDYGYTF. CDR3 in DNA: TGTGCCAGCAGCTTTGGTGGGACTGAGGACTATGGCTACACCTTC.

This chain links TRBV18 with TRBJ2-1; D is unclear. V lost 3 bases and J lost 12, with 9 bases in between. The CDR3 contains 11 residues. The germline V gene has CDR1 KGHSH and CDR2 LQKENI. For the CDR3, the DNA is TGTGCCAGCTCACCTAGTAGCTTGCAGTTCTTC. It specifies CASSPSSLQFF.

This chain uses TRBV5-1 with TRBJ1-5; D not resolved. Germline V gene data show CDR1 as SGHRS and CDR2 as YFSETQ. V was shortened by 4 bases and J by 7 bases, with 12 bases between the two germline ends. This CDR3 is 13 amino acids long. The DNA of the CDR3 is TGCGCCAGCAGCCCGGTCGGGGAGCAGCCCCAGCATTTT. It encodes CASSPVGEQPQHF.

The rearrangement links TRBV18 to TRBJ2-2; D not certain. CDR3 size: 12 residues. Germline CDR1 and CDR2: KGHSH and LQKENI. Trimming stripped 3 bases from V and 6 bases from J, with 5 bases between. As DNA, the CDR3 is TGTGCCAGCTCACCCCAGGCCGGGGAGCTGTTTTTT. Protein sequence: CASSPQAGELFF.

V gene TRBV6-5 combines with J gene TRBJ1-1, with D maybe TRBD1 (5 bases). The germline gives CDR1 MNHEY, CDR2 SVGAGI. This CDR3 contains 15 residues. Deletions cut 5 bases from V and 5 bases from J, with 18 bases between. The CDR3 nucleotides read TGTGCCAGCAGTCCCCGTGGGGGGAGAGGAACTGAAGCTTTCTTT. It translates to CASSPRGGRGTEAFF.

V is TRBV7-2 and J is TRBJ2-3; the match to TRBD2 covers 8 bases. Per germline, CDR1 SGHTA and CDR2 FQGNSA. The CDR3 length is 15 residues. With 5 bases clipped from V and 1 base from J, the junction kept 5 bases outside the gene matches. The CDR3 here is CASSIGLARTDTQYF. In DNA, the CDR3 is TGTGCCAGCAGCATTGGACTAGCCCGCACAGATACGCAGTATTTT.

This clone was detected a few times. This chain links TRBV11-1 with TRBJ2-1; 8 nucleotides match TRBD2. Trimming took 5 bases from V and 5 from J; bases not matched to a gene: 11. The germline V gene has CDR1 SGHAT and CDR2 FQDESV (reference sequence). The CDR3 totals 16 residues. CDR3 coding DNA: TGTGCCAGCAGCCCATTTAGCGGGATTGTGGACAATGAGCAGTTCTTC. Translating gives CASSPFSGIVDNEQFF.

The CDR3 nucleotides read TGTGCCAGCAGCCCTCTAGCGGGAGAGGGCTCCACAGATACGCAGTATTTT. Amino acids: CASSPLAGEGSTDTQYF. This sequence joins TRBV7-9 and TRBJ2-3, with 10 positions matching TRBD2. Per the germline V gene, CDR1 is SEHNR and CDR2 is FQNEAQ (reference sequence). This CDR3 has 17 residues. V gave up 5 bases and J gave up 2 bases; unmatched junction bases: 10.

V gene TRBV25-1 combines with J gene TRBJ1-1; D remains ambiguous. CDR1 is MGHDK, CDR2 SYGVNS, per germline. The CDR3 extends over 14 amino acids. Trimming shortened V by 3 bases and J by 1 base, and 9 bases separated the two germline ends. The CDR3 DNA is TGTGCCAGCAGTGACGGACTGAAGAACACTGAAGCTTTCTTT. Amino acid sequence: CASSDGLKNTEAFF. Variable domain in full (rest from reference TRBV25-1 and TRBJ1-1): EADIYQTPRYLVIGTGKKITLECSQTMGHDKMYWYQQDPGMELHLIHYSYGVNSTEKGDLSSESTVSRIRTEHFPLTLESARPSHTSQYLCASSDGLKNTEAFFGQGTRLTVV.

The chain is built from TRBV5-4 and TRBJ1-1; possible D gene TRBD1, 6 bases. The V gene's germline CDR1 is SGHNT and CDR2 YYREEE (reference sequence). V lost 0 bases to trimming and J lost 0 bases, with 9 bases between them. This CDR3 spans 15 amino acids. The DNA of the CDR3 is TGTGCCAGCAGCTTGGAGGGACACTTGAACACTGAAGCTTTCTTT. As protein: CASSLEGHLNTEAFF.

The rearrangement uses TRBV6-1 and TRBJ1-4; 8 nucleotides agree with TRBD1. CDR3 length: 15 amino acids. Trimming took 4 bases from V and 6 from J; bases not matched to a gene: 7. The V gene's germline CDR1 is MNHNS and CDR2 SASEGT. The CDR3 bases are TGTGCCAGCAGTGGATACAGGGGGTTTTATGAAAAACTGTTTTTT. Translation: CASSGYRGFYEKLFF.

The chain has TRBV4-2 and TRBJ2-7; D unclear. Trimming stripped 0 bases from V and 2 bases from J, with 8 bases between. There are 14 residues in the CDR3. Germline V gives CDR1 LGHNA, CDR2 YNFKEQ. This CDR3 reads CASSQDQSTYEQYF. CDR3 nucleotide sequence: TGTGCCAGCAGCCAAGATCAGTCCACCTACGAGCAGTACTTC.

V usage is TRBV29-1 and J usage is TRBJ2-1; 12 nucleotides line up with TRBD2. The J segment lost 0 bases and the V segment lost 4 bases, leaving 1 base of the junction unmatched. From germline, CDR1 is SQVTM and CDR2 ANQGSEA. CDR3 length: 15 residues. CDR3 protein: CSVGTSGASYNEQFF. The CDR3 DNA reads TGCAGCGTTGGGACTAGCGGGGCCTCCTACAATGAGCAGTTCTTC.

CDR3 nucleotides: TGTGCCAGCAGCTCGGGACAGGGGGGTGGCTACACCTTC. Its protein is CASSSGQGGGYTF. The V and J genes are TRBV6-5 and TRBJ1-2; 11 bases agree with TRBD1. The CDR3 consists of 13 residues. Looked up from germline, CDR1 is MNHEY and CDR2 is SVGAGI. Losses at the gene ends were 6 bases for V and 7 bases for J; bases not matched to a gene: 4.

The chain has TRBV6-5 and TRBJ1-5, with TRBD1 as a possible D gene (5 bases). The CDR3 extends over 13 amino acids. V dropped 4 bases and J dropped 3 bases, with 7 bases sitting between them. In germline, CDR1 is MNHEY, CDR2 SVGAGI. CDR3 loop: CASSWDYNQPQHF. In DNA, the CDR3 is TGTGCCAGCAGTTGGGACTACAATCAGCCCCAGCATTTT.

The CDR3 bases are TGTGCCAGCAGCTCCGGGACAGGGTACACTGAAGCTTTCTTT. This translates into CASSSGTGYTEAFF. The rearrangement joins TRBV5-4 to TRBJ1-1; 9 bases are shared with TRBD1. The germline V gene has CDR1 SGHNT and CDR2 YYREEE (reference sequence). Unmatched junction bases numbered 3, after V lost 3 bases and J lost 3 bases. The CDR3 has 14 amino acids.

The gene calls are TRBV6-1 and TRBJ1-1; unclear D gene. This CDR3 contains 14 residues. The germline V gene encodes CDR1 MNHNS and CDR2 SASEGT. V was cut by 2 bases and J by 4 bases, with 11 bases left in between. The CDR3 sequence is CASSERGGSTEAFF. In DNA form, the CDR3 reads TGTGCCAGCAGTGAACGCGGAGGGTCCACTGAAGCTTTCTTT.

The chain employs TRBV10-3 and TRBJ1-2, with D hard to call. V was trimmed by 4 bases and J by 0 bases, leaving 12 bases between them. Germline loops: CDR1 ENHRY, CDR2 SYGVKD. The CDR3 extends over 15 amino acids. The chain's CDR3 is CAISGSAASNYGYTF. CDR3 in DNA: TGTGCCATCAGTGGCAGCGCTGCTTCTAACTATGGCTACACCTTC.

For this clone: Other DNA sequences in the same sample also yield this CDR3. This chain links TRBV7-9 with TRBJ1-2; 9 bases align to TRBD1. The CDR3 runs to 15 residues. CDR1 is SEHNR, CDR2 FQNEAQ, per germline (reference sequence). With V trimmed by 5 bases and J by 0 bases, 4 bases remained unmatched. CDR3 sequence reads: CASSTDRGPNYGYTF. Written as DNA, the CDR3 is TGTGCCAGCAGCACGGACAGGGGCCCTAACTATGGCTACACCTTC.

This chain links TRBV7-2 with TRBJ2-5; perhaps TRBD2 as D (6 bases). The J call may be incorrect, as the DNA end agrees better with TRBJ2-7. CDR3 length: 15 residues. The V gene's germline CDR1 is SGHTA and CDR2 FQGNSA. CDR3 amino acids: CASSLGDWFSYEQYF. CDR3 in DNA: TGTGCCAGCAGCTTAGGGGACTGGTTCTCCTACGAGCAGTACTTC.

J is TRBJ2-1 and V is TRBV5-8; TRBD1 matches at 8 bases. Germline V lookup: CDR1 SGHTS, CDR2 YDEGEE. Trimming at V came to 3 bases and at J to 1 base, leaving 3 bases not matched to a gene. The CDR3 runs 15 residues. CDR3 DNA sequence: TGTGCCAGCAGCTACGACAGGGGATCCTACAATGAGCAGTTCTTC. Translated: CASSYDRGSYNEQFF.

The chain recombines TRBV20-1 with TRBJ2-3; D might be TRBD2 (5 bases). The V gene lost 3 bases and the J gene lost 5 bases, with 6 bases spanning the gap. The germline CDR1 and CDR2 sequences are DFQATT and SNEGSKA (reference sequence). The CDR3 is 11 residues long. The CDR3 DNA is TGCAGTGCTAGTGAGGGAGATACGCAGTATTTT. It specifies CSASEGDTQYF.

V gene TRBV6-5 combines with J gene TRBJ2-7; TRBD1 agrees at 7 bases. V shed 5 bases and J 3 bases; nucleotides not matched to a gene: 7. The CDR3 is made up of 14 amino acids. Germline V gene data show CDR1 as MNHEY and CDR2 as SVGAGI. The DNA for the CDR3 is TGTGCCAGCAGTCTCAGACAGGGAATCTACGAGCAGTACTTC. As protein: CASSLRQGIYEQYF.

This clone was seen only once. This sample also contains other DNA sequences that code for the same CDR3. The gene calls are TRBV19 and TRBJ2-7; 10 nucleotides align to TRBD2. The CDR3 has 14 amino acids. Germline CDR1 reads LNHDA; CDR2 reads SQIVND (reference sequence). Germline trimming cut 4 bases from V and 0 bases from J; bases unmatched to any gene: 0. The CDR3 DNA follows: TGTGCCAGTAGTAGGACTAGCGGCTCCTACGAGCAGTACTTC. Amino acids: CASSRTSGSYEQYF.

As to this clone: A read error may account for a junction end that differs from germline. The V gene is TRBV7-9, the J gene TRBJ2-2, with D hard to call. The CDR3 is 12 amino acids. Germline V gene sequence: CDR1 SEHNR, CDR2 FQNEAQ (reference sequence). CDR3 in amino acids: CSSSLSAGELFF. As DNA, the CDR3 is TGTTCCAGCAGCTTAAGCGCCGGGGAGCTGTTTTTT.

The chain is built from TRBV30 and TRBJ1-6, with 9 bases that match TRBD1. Per the germline V gene, CDR1 is GTSNPN and CDR2 is SVGIG (reference sequence). This CDR3 is built from 14 residues. The ends lost 1 base at V and 6 bases at J; junction bases unmatched: 1. The CDR3 sequence is CAWSGGQGNSPLHF. The CDR3 DNA reads TGTGCCTGGAGTGGGGGACAGGGTAATTCACCCCTCCACTTT.

The chain uses TRBV29-1 and TRBJ2-7; D ambiguous. V was shortened by 4 bases and J by 2 bases, with 15 bases between the two germline ends. The germline V gene encodes CDR1 SQVTM and CDR2 ANQGSEA. The CDR3 runs 14 residues. The CDR3 protein is CSVVEVDWPYEQYF. In DNA, the CDR3 is TGCAGCGTTGTCGAGGTTGACTGGCCCTACGAGCAGTACTTC.

This clone was recorded a few times. The chain uses TRBV10-3 and TRBJ2-1; the D gene is possibly TRBD2 (5 bases). V gave up 8 bases and J gave up 8 bases, with 16 bases separating them. The CDR3 sequence is 13 residues long. Per the germline V gene, CDR1 is ENHRY and CDR2 is SYGVKD. CDR3 region: CAIAVSDTHEQFF. The CDR3, as DNA: TGTGCCATCGCTGTTAGCGATACCCATGAGCAGTTCTTC.

The chain recombines TRBV9 with TRBJ1-1; a possible D gene is TRBD1 (6 bases). Germline CDR1 is SGDLS and CDR2 is YYNGEE. The V end lost 4 bases, the J end lost 1 base, and 11 bases lay between the germline ends. The CDR3 runs 14 residues. This chain's CDR3 is CASSPYRANTEAFF. The CDR3 coding sequence is TGTGCCAGCAGCCCCTACAGGGCGAACACTGAAGCTTTCTTT.

This clone showed up just once. V usage is TRBV7-6 and J usage is TRBJ1-2; 8 positions match TRBD1. V trimming: 5 bases; J trimming: 7 bases; junction bases outside the gene matches: 12. The CDR3 runs to 15 residues. CDR1 is SGHVS and CDR2 is FNYEAQ in the germline V gene. CDR3 nucleotides: TGTGCCAGCAGCCCTCGGACAGGGTATTTTGGTGGCTACACCTTC. Translated, it gives CASSPRTGYFGGYTF.